One T cell receptor beta chain is described in this entry. What it binds is unknown. The record originates from a study of post-analysis software for immune sequencing data. Regarding the study as a whole: For normalized Chao1 diversity, multiple sclerosis patients scored significantly lower than controls did.

Built from TCR beta cDNA, the libraries had unique molecular identifiers in them. When about 0.95 to 10 million T cells were used, they gave 500,000 or so cDNA molecules. TCRdb re-called the PCR reads through MiXCR, storing one row per CDR3 protein. The profile shows roughly 600,000 distinct CDR3 sequences, around 44% of them singletons. This TCR was recovered from a girl under 18 with multiple sclerosis. The sequenced sample was blood.

DNA of the CDR3: TGTGCCACTAGGTGGCAGGACCCGGGCATTCAGTACTTC. Protein product: CATRWQDPGIQYF. V usage is TRBV6-5 and J usage is TRBJ2-4; D remains unclear. Trimming removed 10 bases at V and 9 bases at J, with 19 bases between. CDR3 size: 13 residues. CDR1 and CDR2 (germline): MNHEY, SVGAGI.